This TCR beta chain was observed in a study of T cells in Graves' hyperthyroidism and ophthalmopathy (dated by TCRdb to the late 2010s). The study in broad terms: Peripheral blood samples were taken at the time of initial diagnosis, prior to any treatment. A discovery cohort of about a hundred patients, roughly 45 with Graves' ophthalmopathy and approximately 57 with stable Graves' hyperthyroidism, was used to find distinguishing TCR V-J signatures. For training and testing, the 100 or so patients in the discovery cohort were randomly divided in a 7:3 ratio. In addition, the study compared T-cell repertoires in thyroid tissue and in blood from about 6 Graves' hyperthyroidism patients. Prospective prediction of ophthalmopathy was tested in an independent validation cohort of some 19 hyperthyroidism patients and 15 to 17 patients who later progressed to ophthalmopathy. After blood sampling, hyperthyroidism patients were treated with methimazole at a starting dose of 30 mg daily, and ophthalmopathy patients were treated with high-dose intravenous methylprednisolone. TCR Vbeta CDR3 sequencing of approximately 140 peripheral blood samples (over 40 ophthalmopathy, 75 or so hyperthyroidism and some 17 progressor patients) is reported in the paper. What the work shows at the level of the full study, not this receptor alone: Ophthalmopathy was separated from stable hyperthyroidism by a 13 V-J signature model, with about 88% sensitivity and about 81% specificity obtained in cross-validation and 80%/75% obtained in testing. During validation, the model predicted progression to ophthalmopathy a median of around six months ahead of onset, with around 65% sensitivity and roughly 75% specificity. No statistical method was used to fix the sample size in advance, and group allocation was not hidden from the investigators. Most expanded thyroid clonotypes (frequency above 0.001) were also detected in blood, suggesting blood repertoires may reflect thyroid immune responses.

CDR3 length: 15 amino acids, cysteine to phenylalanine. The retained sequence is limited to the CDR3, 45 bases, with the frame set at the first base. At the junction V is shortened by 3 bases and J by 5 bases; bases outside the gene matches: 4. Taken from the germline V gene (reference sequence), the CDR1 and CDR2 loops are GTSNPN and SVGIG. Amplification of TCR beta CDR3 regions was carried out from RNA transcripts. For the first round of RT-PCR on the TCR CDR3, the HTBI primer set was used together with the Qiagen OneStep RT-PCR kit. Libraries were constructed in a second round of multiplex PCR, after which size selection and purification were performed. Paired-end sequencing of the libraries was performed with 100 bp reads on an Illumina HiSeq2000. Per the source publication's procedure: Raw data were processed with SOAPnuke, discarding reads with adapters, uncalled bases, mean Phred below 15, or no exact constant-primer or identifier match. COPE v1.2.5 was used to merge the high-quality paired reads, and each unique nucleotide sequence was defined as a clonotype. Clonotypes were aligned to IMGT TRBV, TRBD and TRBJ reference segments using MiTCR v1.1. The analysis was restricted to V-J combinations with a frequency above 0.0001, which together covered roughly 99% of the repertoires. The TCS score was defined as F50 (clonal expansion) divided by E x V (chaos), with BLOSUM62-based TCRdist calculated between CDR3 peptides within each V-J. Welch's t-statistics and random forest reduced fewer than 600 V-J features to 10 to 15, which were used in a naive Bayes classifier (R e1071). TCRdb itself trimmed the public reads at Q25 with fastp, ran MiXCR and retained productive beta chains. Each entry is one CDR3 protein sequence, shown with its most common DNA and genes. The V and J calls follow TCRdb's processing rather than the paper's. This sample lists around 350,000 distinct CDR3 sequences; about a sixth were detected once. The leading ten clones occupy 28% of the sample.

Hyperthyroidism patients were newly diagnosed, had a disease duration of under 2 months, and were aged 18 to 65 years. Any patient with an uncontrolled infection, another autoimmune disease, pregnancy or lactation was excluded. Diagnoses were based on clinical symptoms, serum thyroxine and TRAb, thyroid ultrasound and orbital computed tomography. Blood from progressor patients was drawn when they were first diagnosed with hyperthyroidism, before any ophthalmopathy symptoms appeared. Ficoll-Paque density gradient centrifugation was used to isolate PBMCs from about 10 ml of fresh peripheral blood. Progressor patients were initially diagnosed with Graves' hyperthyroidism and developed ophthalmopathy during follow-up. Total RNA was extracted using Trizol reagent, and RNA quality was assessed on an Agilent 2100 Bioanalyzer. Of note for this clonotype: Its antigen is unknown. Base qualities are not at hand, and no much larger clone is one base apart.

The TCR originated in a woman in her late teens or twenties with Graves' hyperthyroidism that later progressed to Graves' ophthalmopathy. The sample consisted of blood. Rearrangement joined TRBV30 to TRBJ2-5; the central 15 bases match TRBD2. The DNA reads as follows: TGTGCCTGGAGCCGGACTAGCGGGAGGGTGGAGACCCAGTACTTC. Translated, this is CAWSRTSGRVETQYF.